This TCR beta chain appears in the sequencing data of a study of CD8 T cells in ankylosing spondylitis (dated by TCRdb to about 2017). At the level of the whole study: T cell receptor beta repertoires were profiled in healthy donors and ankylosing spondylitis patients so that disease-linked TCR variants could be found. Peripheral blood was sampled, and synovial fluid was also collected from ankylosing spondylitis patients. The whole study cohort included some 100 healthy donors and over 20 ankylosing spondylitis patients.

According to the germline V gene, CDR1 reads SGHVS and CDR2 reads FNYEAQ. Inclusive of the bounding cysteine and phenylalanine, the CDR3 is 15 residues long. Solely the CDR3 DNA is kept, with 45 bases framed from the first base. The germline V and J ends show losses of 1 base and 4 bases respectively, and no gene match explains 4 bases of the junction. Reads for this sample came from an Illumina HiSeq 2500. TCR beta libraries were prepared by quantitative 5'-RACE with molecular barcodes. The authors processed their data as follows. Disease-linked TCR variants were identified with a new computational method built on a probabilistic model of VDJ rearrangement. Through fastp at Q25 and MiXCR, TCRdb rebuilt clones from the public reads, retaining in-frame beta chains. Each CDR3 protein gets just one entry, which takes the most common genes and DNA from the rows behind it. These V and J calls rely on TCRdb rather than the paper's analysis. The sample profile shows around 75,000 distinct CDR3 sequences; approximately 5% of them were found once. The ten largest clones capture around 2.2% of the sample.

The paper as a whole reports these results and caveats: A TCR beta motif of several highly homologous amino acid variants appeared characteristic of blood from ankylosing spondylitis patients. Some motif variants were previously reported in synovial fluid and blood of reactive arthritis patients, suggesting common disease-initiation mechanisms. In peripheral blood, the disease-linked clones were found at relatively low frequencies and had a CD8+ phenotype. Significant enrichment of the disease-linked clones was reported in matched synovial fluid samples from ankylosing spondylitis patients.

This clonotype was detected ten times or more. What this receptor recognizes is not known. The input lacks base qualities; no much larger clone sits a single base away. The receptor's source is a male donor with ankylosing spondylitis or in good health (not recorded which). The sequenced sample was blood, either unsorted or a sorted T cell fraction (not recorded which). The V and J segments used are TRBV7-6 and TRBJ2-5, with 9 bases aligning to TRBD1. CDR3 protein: CASSLGTGDGETQYF. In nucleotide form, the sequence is TGTGCCAGCAGCTTAGGGACAGGGGACGGAGAGACCCAGTACTTC.